This TCR beta chain was documented in a study of T cell responses to AZD1222 COVID-19 vaccine. Assay: immunoSEQ multiplex PCR; the TCRdb copy retains only in-frame clones and omits some. This table has some 140,000 clones, approximately 87% appearing once. Trimming removed 7 bases at V and 8 bases at J, with 14 bases between. Per germline, CDR1 MNHEY and CDR2 SVGAGI. This CDR3 is built from 13 residues. V usage is TRBV6-5 and J usage is TRBJ1-4; D remains ambiguous. Specimen: peripheral blood, collected on day 0 of MenACWY control vaccination. The source is an adult in good health. The CDR3: CASTLGPVEKLFF. CDR3 sequence (DNA): TGTGCCAGCACTCTCGGCCCCGTCGAAAAACTGTTTTTT.